Following are 16 T cell receptor beta chains from one sample sequenced in a study of blood T cell repertoires in COVID-19. Sequencing was performed with immunoSEQ multiplex PCR; in TCRdb, only in-frame clones are kept and a portion is missing. Of approximately 120,000 clones detected, 79% appear once; the ten largest clones hold 35% to 40%. The source material was peripheral blood. Source of these receptors: a man aged 35 to 55 with active or convalescent COVID-19.

This clone was counted a single time. The chain is built from TRBV21-1 and TRBJ1-5. TRBV21-1 is termed a pseudogene. The CDR3 has 12 amino acids. CDR3 in DNA: TGTGCCAAGGAGGAAAGCAATCAGCCCCAGCATTTT. Its translation is CAKEESNQPQHF.

Sample share makes this clone medium-sized. The CDR3 loop reads CASSPLGGQVEAFF. The CDR3 DNA reads as TGTGCCAGCAGCCCACTCGGAGGGCAGGTTGAAGCTTTCTTT. This chain links TRBV11-3 with TRBJ1-1; no reliable D call. This CDR3 region has 14 residues. In germline, CDR1 is SGHNT, CDR2 YENEEA. The germline V and J ends were trimmed by 5 bases and 7 bases, with 17 bases remaining between them.

The J gene is TRBJ1-2, the V gene TRBV18; TRBD1 aligns across 7 bases. The CDR3 spans 13 residues. V dropped 3 bases and J dropped 3; count of bases not matched to a gene: 1. In germline, CDR1 is KGHSH, CDR2 LQKENI. The CDR3 DNA is TGTGCCAGCTCACCTCAGGGGGACTATGGCTACACCTTC. It codes for CASSPQGDYGYTF.

The chain is built from TRBV9 and TRBJ1-5, with TRBD1 matching over 10 bases. J lost 5 bases, V lost 0 bases, and 2 bases had no gene match. This CDR3 region has 15 residues. CDR1 SGDLS and CDR2 YYNGEE come from the germline V gene. The CDR3 nucleotides are TGTGCCAGCAGCGTAGGAGGGACAGGGGATCAGCCCCAGCATTTT. Translating gives CASSVGGTGDQPQHF. The entire variable domain, with the rest obtained from reference TRBV9 and TRBJ1-5, is as follows: DSGVTQTPKHLITATGQRVTLRCSPRSGDLSVYWYQQSLDQGLQFLIQYYNGEERAKGNILERFSAQQFPDLHSELNLSSLELGDSALYFCASSVGGTGDQPQHFGDGTRLSIL.

This clone came up once. The chain recombines TRBV5-6 with TRBJ2-5; D is perhaps TRBD2 (5 bases). CDR1 is SGHDT and CDR2 is YYEEEE in the germline V gene. Trimming removed 4 bases from V and 1 base from J, with 14 bases in between. The CDR3 is 15 amino acids. CDR3 sequence: CASSLLGVSQETQYF. CDR3 in DNA: TGTGCCAGCAGCCTTCTCGGGGTCTCCCAAGAGACCCAGTACTTC.

The chain joins TRBV6-2 or TRBV6-3 to TRBJ2-3; 7 bases agree with TRBD1. This CDR3 spans 13 amino acids. The V segment lost 5 bases and the J segment 9 bases; nucleotides outside the gene matches: 8. Germline V CDR1 and CDR2: MNHEY, SVGEGT. Written as DNA, the CDR3 is TGTGCCAGCAGTCCACAGGACAGGTTAACGCAGTATTTT. As protein: CASSPQDRLTQYF.

The V and J genes are TRBV3-1 (or the pseudogene TRBV3-2) and TRBJ1-1; D uncertain. Per germline, CDR1 LGHDT and CDR2 YNNKEL (reference sequence). This CDR3 region has 17 residues. V was cut by 3 bases and J by 4 bases, with 21 bases left in between. This CDR3 is CASSQDPVTRLSTEAFF. Written as DNA, the CDR3 is TGTGCCAGCAGCCAGGATCCGGTTACGCGGTTGTCCACTGAAGCTTTCTTT.

The chain is built from TRBV5-6 and TRBJ2-1, with 9 bases identical to TRBD1. This CDR3 comprises 17 residues. Germline V gene data show CDR1 as SGHDT and CDR2 as YYEEEE. With V trimmed by 5 bases and J by 4 bases, 13 bases remained unmatched. CDR3 amino acids: CASSFLAGTGSYNEQFF. CDR3 DNA sequence: TGTGCCAGCAGTTTTCTCGCAGGGACAGGGTCGTACAATGAGCAGTTCTTC.

The chain combines TRBV19 with TRBJ1-3; D is ambiguous. The CDR3 extends over 15 amino acids. The V gene lost 4 bases and the J gene lost 0 bases, with 10 bases spanning the gap. Per germline, CDR1 LNHDA and CDR2 SQIVND (reference sequence). This CDR3 reads CASSTYSSSGNTIYF. CDR3 coding DNA: TGTGCCAGTAGTACCTATTCGAGCTCTGGAAACACCATATATTTT.

The chain links TRBV5-6 to TRBJ2-7; TRBD1 aligns across 11 bases. Germline V gene lookup returns CDR1 SGHDT and CDR2 YYEEEE. J gave up 3 bases and V 4 bases, and 6 bases lay outside the gene matches. This CDR3 has 15 residues. The CDR3 bases are TGTGCCAGCAGCCCCGTAGGGACAGGGGGCTACGAGCAGTACTTC. It yields the protein CASSPVGTGGYEQYF. The whole variable domain, filled in from reference TRBV5-6 and TRBJ2-7, reads DAGVTQSPTHLIKTRGQQVTLRCSPKSGHDTVSWYQQALGQGPQFIFQYYEEEERQRGNFPDRFSGHQFPNYSSELNVNALLLGDSALYLCASSPVGTGGYEQYFGPGTRLTVT.

J is TRBJ2-1 and V is TRBV27; maybe TRBD2 (7 bases). The CDR3 has 11 amino acids. Germline V gene lookup returns CDR1 MNHEY and CDR2 SMNVEV (reference sequence). Between the trimmed V and J ends, which lost 8 bases and 12 bases, there was a span of 14 bases. The CDR3 coding sequence is TGTGCCAGCTGGGGGGGCCGAGGGCAGTTCTTC. Its translation is CASWGGRGQFF.

The chain uses TRBV27 and TRBJ1-2; 8 bases agree with TRBD1. The V segment lost 6 bases and the J segment 4 bases; nucleotides outside the gene matches: 7. The CDR3 is 14 residues long. Per germline, CDR1 MNHEY and CDR2 SMNVEV (reference sequence). Here the CDR3 DNA reads TGTGCCAGCAGCAGGGGGCGATTAGGCTATGGCTACACCTTC. Amino acids: CASSRGRLGYGYTF.

This rearrangement joins TRBV3-1 (or the pseudogene TRBV3-2) to TRBJ1-1; D call uncertain. The ends were cut back, 4 bases at V and 1 base at J, with 10 bases in the middle. CDR3 length equals 14 residues. The germline gives CDR1 LGHDT, CDR2 YNNKEL (reference sequence). The CDR3 loop reads CASSPQNQNTEAFF. CDR3 coding DNA: TGTGCCAGCAGCCCCCAAAATCAGAACACTGAAGCTTTCTTT.

The chain recombines TRBV24-1 with TRBJ2-3; the match to TRBD1 covers 8 bases. The CDR3 loop spans 18 amino acids. Germline V gene sequence: CDR1 KGHDR, CDR2 SFDVKD. Germline trimming cut 4 bases from V and 6 bases from J; bases unmatched to any gene: 17. CDR3 sequence (DNA): TGTGCCACCAGTGACCCGCCGGGAGACAGGGGTAGTAAGGATACGCAGTATTTT. This encodes CATSDPPGDRGSKDTQYF.

In this sample, this clone turned up many times. The rearrangement uses TRBV3-1 (or the pseudogene TRBV3-2) and TRBJ1-1, with D maybe TRBD1 (6 bases). V was pared by 0 bases and J by 0 bases, with 11 bases between. This CDR3 has 16 amino acids. From germline, CDR1 is LGHDT and CDR2 YNNKEL (reference sequence). The CDR3 coding sequence is TGTGCCAGCAGCCAAGATCTGGGGGCCATGAACACTGAAGCTTTCTTT. Its translation is CASSQDLGAMNTEAFF.

This chain joins TRBV6-2 or TRBV6-3 and TRBJ1-1; TRBD1 matches at 7 bases. The CDR3 has 15 residues. CDR1 and CDR2 (germline): MNHEY, SVGEGT. With V trimmed by 6 bases and J by 2 bases, 9 bases remained unmatched. The CDR3 sequence is CASSYRQGINTEAFF. The CDR3 nucleotides are TGTGCCAGCAGCTATAGACAGGGAATTAACACTGAAGCTTTCTTT.